The sequence of this T cell receptor (beta chain) was determined in a study of shared clonotypes between healthy human individuals. Study-level information: Each donor's CD4 naive and CD4 memory cells filled three plates apiece, CD8 naive two, and CD8 memory one.

The study's findings and limits: Limited genetic and exposure-history diversity came from having few donors.

TCRdb keeps only in-frame clones here, not all; method: immunoSEQ multiplex PCR. The sample holds about 230,000 clones; 65% to 70% are singletons and the top ten take around 10%. The length of the CDR3 is 14 residues. The V and J ends lost 6 bases and 5 bases, in that order; junction bases with no gene match: 6. The germline V gene has CDR1 SGHDT and CDR2 YYEEEE. As to this clone: Its antigen is still unknown.

The sample consisted of memory CD4+ T cells sorted from blood. The subset here: CD45RA-negative fraction. The receptor's source is a man aged 30 to 45 in good health. The genes are TRBV5-6 and TRBJ2-3; 10 nucleotides match TRBD1. In DNA, the CDR3 is TGTGCCAGCACCAAGGACAGGGGGATAGATACGCAGTATTTT. It is translated as CASTKDRGIDTQYF.